Listed here are 5 T cell receptor beta chains from one sample, sequenced in a study of blood T cell repertoires in COVID-19. Measured with immunoSEQ multiplex PCR; TCRdb has only the in-frame clones, and not every one. The sample records some 250,000 clones, more than 80% being singletons. The specimen was peripheral blood. The origin of the receptors is a woman of 80 years or more with COVID-19, enrolled during active disease.

This clone was seen a handful of times. This chain connects TRBV4-1 to TRBJ2-7, with D maybe TRBD2 (5 bases). Per germline, CDR1 MGHRA and CDR2 YSYEKL. CDR3 size: 18 residues. V lost 0 bases and J 5 bases, leaving 23 bases between the germline ends. CDR3 nucleotides: TGCGCCAGCAGCCAAGATCTAGTTCTAGCCGCCGTTGACGACGAGCAGTACTTC. This gives the protein CASSQDLVLAAVDDEQYF.

CDR3 bases: TGTGCCAGCAGTTTCGCGGGAAGCGATACGCAGTATTTT. It specifies CASSFAGSDTQYF. The rearrangement uses TRBV2 and TRBJ2-3; weak D call: TRBD2 (6 bases). The CDR3 contains 13 residues. CDR1 SNHLY and CDR2 FYNNEI come from the germline V gene. The V and J ends lost 5 bases and 6 bases respectively, with 12 bases between them. Combining the CDR3 with reference TRBV2 and TRBJ2-3 gives the whole variable domain EPEVTQTPSHQVTQMGQEVILRCVPISNHLYFYWYRQILGQKVEFLVSFYNNEISEKSEIFDDQFSVERPDGSNFTLKIRSTKLEDSAMYFCASSFAGSDTQYFGPGTRLTVL.

The gene calls are TRBV28 and TRBJ1-6, with 8 bases identical to TRBD1. CDR3 length: 15 residues. With V trimmed by 4 bases and J by 3 bases, 2 bases remained unmatched. CDR1 MDHEN and CDR2 SYDVKM come from the germline V gene. The CDR3 loop reads CASSSGGGYNSPLHF. CDR3 bases: TGTGCCAGCAGTTCAGGGGGCGGCTATAATTCACCCCTCCACTTT.

The CDR3 spells CASSRQEVDSPLHF. The CDR3 bases are TGTGCCAGCAGTAGACAGGAGGTGGATTCACCCCTCCACTTT. The J gene is TRBJ1-6, the V gene TRBV6-6, with D possibly TRBD1 on 6 matching bases. The CDR3 covers 14 residues. V was trimmed by 5 bases and J by 8 bases, leaving 13 bases between them. Germline V gene lookup returns CDR1 MNHNY and CDR2 SVGAGI (reference sequence).

The chain combines TRBV12-3 or TRBV12-4 with TRBJ1-2; a possible D gene is TRBD1 (6 bases). Trimming took 5 bases from V and 7 from J, leaving 11 bases between them. The CDR3 spans 12 residues. The DNA for the CDR3 is TGTGCCAGCAGTCCGCCACAGGGTGGCTACACCTTC. Its protein is CASSPPQGGYTF.